The 27 T cell receptor beta chains below all came from one sample that was sequenced in a study of cytomegalovirus exposure and HLA in healthy donors. 60 Vbeta and 13 Jbeta primers were used in PCR. Assay used: immunoSEQ multiplex PCR; TCRdb lists only in-frame clones, some missing. The sample lists around 100,000 clones, around 60% occurring once. Input material: PBMCs. Every receptor here comes from a woman aged 45-60 years in good health and CMV-seronegative.

This clone has only a few counts. The chain joins TRBV6-1 to TRBJ1-1, with D tentatively TRBD1 (6 bases). This CDR3 is built from 15 residues. Trimming stripped 6 bases from V and 4 bases from J, with 18 bases between. CDR1 MNHNS and CDR2 SASEGT come from the germline V gene. The CDR3 is CASRPTGSVGTEAFF. The CDR3 bases are TGTGCCAGCAGGCCTACAGGGAGTGTGGGCACTGAAGCTTTCTTT.

This clone was counted only a few times. The chain combines TRBV30 with TRBJ2-1; no clear D gene. The CDR3 is made up of 9 amino acids. V lost 7 bases and J lost 15, with 13 bases in between. Germline CDR1 and CDR2: GTSNPN and SVGIG (reference sequence). In nucleotides, the CDR3 is TGTGCCTACCCGGTCCTTTGGTTCTTC. This translates into CAYPVLWFF. The entire variable domain, with the rest obtained from reference TRBV30 and TRBJ2-1, is as follows: SQTIHQWPATLVQPVGSPLSLECTVEGTSNPNLYWYRQAAGRGLQLLFYSVGIGQISSEVPQNLSASRPQDRQFILSSKKLLLSDSGFYLCAYPVLWFFGPGTRLTVL.

The V and J genes are TRBV7-2 and TRBJ2-5, with TRBD1 matching over 9 bases. CDR1 is SGHTA and CDR2 is FQGNSA in the germline V gene. The J segment lost 5 bases and the V segment lost 5 bases, leaving 6 bases of the junction unmatched. The CDR3 consists of 14 residues. CDR3 DNA: TGTGCCAGCAGCCCACCGACAGGGGGGGAGACCCAGTACTTC. Encoded protein: CASSPPTGGETQYF. Full variable domain (outside the CDR3, taken from reference TRBV7-2 and TRBJ2-5): GAGVSQSPSNKVTEKGKDVELRCDPISGHTALYWYRQSLGQGLEFLIYFQGNSAPDKSGLPSDRFSAERTGGSVSTLTIQRTQQEDSAVYLCASSPPTGGETQYFGPGTRLLVL.

This clone was counted only a few times. The chain employs TRBV5-6 and TRBJ2-3; 7 nucleotides align to TRBD2. V shed 4 bases, J shed 4 bases, and the junction held 12 bases outside the gene matches. Germline values: CDR1 SGHDT, CDR2 YYEEEE. The CDR3 runs to 16 residues. The CDR3 DNA reads as TGTGCCAGCAGCCGGGGGGTCCAGAAGTCCCCAGATACGCAGTATTTT. Translating gives CASSRGVQKSPDTQYF.

This chain links TRBV9 with TRBJ2-3; D is perhaps TRBD1 (5 bases). V dropped 0 bases and J dropped 1 base, with 6 bases sitting between them. The CDR3 extends over 14 amino acids. Germline V gene lookup returns CDR1 SGDLS and CDR2 YYNGEE. This chain's CDR3 is CASSVGQRTDTQYF. CDR3 DNA: TGTGCCAGCAGCGTAGGACAGCGCACAGATACGCAGTATTTT.

This chain joins TRBV28 and TRBJ1-2; D unclear. V dropped 10 bases and J dropped 7 bases, with 7 bases sitting between them. This CDR3 contains 9 residues. Per the germline V gene, CDR1 is MDHEN and CDR2 is SYDVKM. The CDR3 protein is CAILAGYTF. The CDR3 region has the DNA TGTGCCATTCTGGCTGGCTACACCTTC.

This chain joins TRBV19 and TRBJ2-3; D ambiguous. Per the germline V gene, CDR1 is LNHDA and CDR2 is SQIVND (reference sequence). Trimming cost V 9 bases and J 6 bases, with 16 bases left between them. The CDR3 is made up of 13 amino acids. This CDR3 is CASSGPIGDTQYF. In DNA, the CDR3 is TGTGCCAGCTCTGGGCCAATTGGGGATACGCAGTATTTT. The whole variable domain, remainder taken from reference TRBV19 and TRBJ2-3, is DGGITQSPKYLFRKEGQNVTLSCEQNLNHDAMYWYRQDPGQGLRLIYYSQIVNDFQKGDIAEGYSVSREKKESFPLTVTSAQKNPTAFYLCASSGPIGDTQYFGPGTRLTVL.

This clone was recorded a few times. The chain links TRBV28 to TRBJ2-2; 8 bases match TRBD2. The CDR3 covers 14 residues. Germline V lookup: CDR1 MDHEN, CDR2 SYDVKM. After removal of 9 bases from V and 5 bases from J, the junction contained 8 bases not matched to a gene. Here the CDR3 DNA reads TGTGCCAGTACGAGCGGGAGTGATACCGGGGAGCTGTTTTTT. The encoded protein is CASTSGSDTGELFF.

The chain uses TRBV13 and TRBJ2-5, with 10 bases matching TRBD2. The CDR3 loop spans 17 amino acids. CDR1 and CDR2 from the germline V gene are PRHDT and FYEKMQ (reference sequence). The J segment lost 7 bases and the V segment lost 0 bases, leaving 11 bases of the junction unmatched. The CDR3: CASSLGLAGVLAGTQYF. The CDR3 region has the DNA TGTGCCAGCAGCTTAGGCCTAGCGGGAGTTCTCGCGGGGACCCAGTACTTC.

The chain links TRBV11-3 to TRBJ2-1; D not certain. Trimming left V 5 bases short and J 6 bases short, with 11 bases between. This CDR3 has 13 residues. In germline, CDR1 is SGHNT, CDR2 YENEEA. The CDR3 DNA reads TGTGCCAGCAGCCAACAGTTTTCCAATGAGCAGTTCTTC. Residues: CASSQQFSNEQFF.

The chain has TRBV13 and TRBJ2-7; 8 positions agree with TRBD1. This CDR3 contains 14 residues. In germline, CDR1 is PRHDT, CDR2 FYEKMQ (reference sequence). V shed 5 bases, J shed 1 base, and the junction held 4 bases outside the gene matches. CDR3 sequence (DNA): TGTGCCAGCAGCCTCCGGGACAGGTCCTACGAGCAGTACTTC. It encodes CASSLRDRSYEQYF.

The chain recombines TRBV2 with TRBJ2-3; 10 bases fit TRBD2. CDR1 is SNHLY and CDR2 is FYNNEI in the germline V gene. CDR3 length equals 17 residues. Losses at the gene ends were 5 bases for V and 0 bases for J; bases not matched to a gene: 8. The CDR3 bases are TGTGCCAGCAGTTTTTGGACTAGCGGAACTAGCACAGATACGCAGTATTTT. Translation: CASSFWTSGTSTDTQYF.

The rearrangement links TRBV4-2 to TRBJ2-1; tentative D call: TRBD2 (5 bases). The CDR3 is 13 amino acids. The V and J ends lost 0 bases and 9 bases respectively, with 9 bases between them. The V gene's germline CDR1 is LGHNA and CDR2 YNFKEQ. The CDR3 DNA reads TGTGCCAGCAGCCAAGATCGAAGCGGTGAGCAGTTCTTC. This translates into CASSQDRSGEQFF.

This chain links TRBV2 with TRBJ1-5; TRBD1 might be the D (5 bases). Germline V gives CDR1 SNHLY, CDR2 FYNNEI. V dropped 5 bases and J dropped 4 bases, with 12 bases sitting between them. The CDR3 has 14 residues. CDR3 amino acids: CASSRGGSNQPQHF. The DNA for the CDR3 is TGTGCCAGCAGTCGCGGGGGTTCAAATCAGCCCCAGCATTTT.

The chain recombines TRBV7-2 with TRBJ2-7, with 10 bases fitting TRBD2. The CDR3 is 15 residues long. The trim removed 1 base at V and 5 bases at J, leaving 5 bases unmatched. The germline V gene encodes CDR1 SGHTA and CDR2 FQGNSA. The CDR3 DNA sequence: TGTGCCAGCAGCTTAGAGGCTAGCGGGAGACACGAGCAGTACTTC. This codes for CASSLEASGRHEQYF.

The chain recombines TRBV5-4 with TRBJ2-5; D might be TRBD2 (5 bases). The germline V and J ends were trimmed by 4 bases and 4 bases, with 20 bases remaining between them. The CDR3 loop spans 16 amino acids. The germline V gene has CDR1 SGHNT and CDR2 YYREEE (reference sequence). CDR3 amino acids: CASSRGGFYARETQYF. The CDR3 DNA is TGTGCCAGCAGCCGGGGTGGGTTCTACGCACGAGAGACCCAGTACTTC.

The chain employs TRBV10-3 and TRBJ2-7, with 11 bases that match TRBD1. Per the germline V gene, CDR1 is ENHRY and CDR2 is SYGVKD. CDR3 length equals 13 residues. Trimming at V came to 8 bases and at J to 6 bases, leaving 6 bases not matched to a gene. Written as DNA, the CDR3 is TGTGCCATCGCGGGACAGGGGGGTGGCGAGCAGTACTTC. Its protein product is CAIAGQGGGEQYF.

This chain links TRBV7-2 with TRBJ2-3; TRBD2 aligns across 9 bases. Germline V CDR1 and CDR2: SGHTA, FQGNSA. V gave up 5 bases and J gave up 0 bases; unmatched junction bases: 6. The CDR3 is 16 amino acids. For the CDR3, the DNA is TGTGCCAGCAGCCCGACTAGCGGACTAAGCACAGATACGCAGTATTTT. Translating it yields CASSPTSGLSTDTQYF.

This chain links TRBV19 with TRBJ2-2; TRBD2 agrees at 10 bases. The V segment lost 7 bases and the J segment 6 bases; nucleotides outside the gene matches: 8. The CDR3 spans 15 residues. In germline, CDR1 is LNHDA, CDR2 SQIVND (reference sequence). CDR3 in amino acids: CASTPGLASSGELFF. The CDR3 nucleotides are TGTGCCAGTACCCCGGGACTAGCGTCCTCCGGGGAGCTGTTTTTT.

This clone has more than one count but fewer than ten. This chain links TRBV13 with TRBJ1-3; possible D gene TRBD1, 6 bases. The CDR3 has 13 amino acids. The germline V and J ends were trimmed by 8 bases and 0 bases, with 8 bases remaining between them. CDR1 is PRHDT and CDR2 is FYEKMQ in the germline V gene (reference sequence). CDR3: CASLGASGNTIYF. The CDR3 DNA reads as TGTGCCAGCCTGGGGGCCTCTGGAAACACCATATATTTT.

The chain employs TRBV12-5 and TRBJ2-2, with D hard to call. V shed 4 bases and J shed 1 base, with 7 bases lying between them. This CDR3 is 14 amino acids long. Looked up from germline, CDR1 is LGHNT and CDR2 is FRNRAP. CDR3 bases: TGTGCTAGTGGTTCCTCGGTGAACACCGGGGAGCTGTTTTTT. Protein sequence: CASGSSVNTGELFF.

The rearrangement joins TRBV15 to TRBJ1-3; no firm D call. The CDR3 has 14 amino acids. Germline values: CDR1 LNHNV, CDR2 YYDKDF (reference sequence). V was trimmed by 4 bases and J by 0 bases, leaving 7 bases between them. The CDR3 nucleotides are TGTGCCACCAGCAAAGGGAGCTCTGGAAACACCATATATTTT. It encodes CATSKGSSGNTIYF.

This clone was counted between two and nine times. This sequence joins TRBV7-9 and TRBJ2-1; 11 bases match TRBD2. J gave up 5 bases and V 5 bases, and 8 bases lay outside the gene matches. CDR1 is SEHNR and CDR2 is FQNEAQ in the germline V gene (reference sequence). The CDR3 consists of 16 residues. Here the CDR3 DNA reads TGTGCCAGCAGCATATCTAGCGGGGGGACAAACAATGAGCAGTTCTTC. It encodes CASSISSGGTNNEQFF. Full variable domain (outside the CDR3, taken from reference TRBV7-9 and TRBJ2-1): DTGVSQNPRHKITKRGQNVTFRCDPISEHNRLYWYRQTLGQGPEFLTYFQNEAQLEKSRLLSDRFSAERPKGSFSTLEIQRTEQGDSAMYLCASSISSGGTNNEQFFGPGTRLTVL.

The chain employs TRBV6-4 and TRBJ2-5; tentative D call: TRBD2 (5 bases). Trimming cost V 5 bases and J 1 base, with 14 bases left between them. This CDR3 is 15 amino acids long. Germline CDR1 MRHNA, CDR2 SNTAGT. The CDR3 sequence is CASSPQAGVQETQYF. The CDR3, as DNA: TGTGCCAGCAGTCCTCAGGCCGGGGTCCAAGAGACCCAGTACTTC.

The V call is TRBV6-5, the J call TRBJ2-7; a weak D match, TRBD1 (5 bases). CDR1 is MNHEY and CDR2 is SVGAGI in the germline V gene. The CDR3 spans 15 residues. The V gene lost 1 base and the J gene lost 1 base, with 11 bases spanning the gap. CDR3 amino acids: CASSYWGKRSYEQYF. DNA for the CDR3: TGTGCCAGCAGTTACTGGGGCAAACGATCCTACGAGCAGTACTTC.

V gene TRBV14 combines with J gene TRBJ1-2; 7 bases fit TRBD1. V lost 1 base to trimming and J lost 4 bases; unmatched junction nucleotides: 9. From germline, CDR1 is SGHDN and CDR2 FVKESK. The length of the CDR3 is 16 residues. The CDR3 DNA follows: TGTGCCAGCAGCCAAGTCGGGACAGAGCTTCTCTATGGCTACACCTTC. This translates into CASSQVGTELLYGYTF.

This clone was seen only a few times. Within the sample, other DNA sequences also encode this same CDR3. The gene calls are TRBV2 and TRBJ2-7; 8 positions match TRBD1. CDR1 is SNHLY and CDR2 is FYNNEI in the germline V gene. This CDR3 spans 15 amino acids. J lost 5 bases, V lost 4 bases, and 10 bases had no gene match. In DNA form, the CDR3 reads TGTGCCAGCAGTGGGGAGGCAGGGGGCAATAACGAGCAGTACTTC. Encoded protein: CASSGEAGGNNEQYF.